Presented here are 10 T cell receptor beta chains from one specimen sequenced in a study of cytomegalovirus exposure and HLA in healthy donors. Primers included in the PCR were 60 Vbeta and 13 Jbeta primers. TCRdb's table, derived via immunoSEQ multiplex PCR, lists solely in-frame clones and lacks some. The sample consists of 130,000 or so clones, roughly 9% of them appearing once. What was sequenced was PBMCs. These receptors came from a woman aged 40 to 50 in good health and CMV-seropositive.

This clone was observed a handful of times. The rearrangement joins TRBV10-3 to TRBJ2-7, with D unresolved. The germline V gene has CDR1 ENHRY and CDR2 SYGVKD. Between the trimmed V and J ends, which lost 0 bases and 0 bases, there was a span of 9 bases. CDR3 length equals 15 residues. This CDR3 reads CAISESARSSYEQYF. In DNA form, the CDR3 reads TGTGCCATCAGTGAGTCGGCACGGAGCTCCTACGAGCAGTACTTC.

A few counts support this clone. The chain uses TRBV5-8 and TRBJ2-7; no definite D call. This CDR3 is built from 11 residues. V lost 1 base and J lost 4, with 3 bases in between. Germline-derived CDR1 and CDR2 are SGHTS and YDEGEE. In DNA form, the CDR3 reads TGTGCCAGCAGCTTGCCATACGAGCAGTACTTC. This gives the protein CASSLPYEQYF.

This clone was counted a few times. V gene TRBV6-5 combines with J gene TRBJ1-1; D is unresolved. Trimming removed 5 bases at V and 7 bases at J, with 11 bases between. The CDR3 is 12 residues long. Germline assignment: CDR1 MNHEY and CDR2 SVGAGI. CDR3 sequence: CASSDPTGEAFF. The CDR3 DNA reads as TGTGCCAGCAGTGACCCGACTGGTGAAGCTTTCTTT.

The chain carries TRBV5-8 and TRBJ2-3; 7 bases fit TRBD1. This CDR3 has 15 amino acids. With 7 bases clipped from V and 6 bases from J, the junction kept 14 bases outside the gene matches. Germline assignment: CDR1 SGHTS and CDR2 YDEGEE. The CDR3 is CASGLQGIGMDTQYF. CDR3 in DNA: TGTGCCAGCGGGTTACAGGGGATTGGTATGGATACGCAGTATTTT.

The J gene is TRBJ1-2, the V gene TRBV9; perhaps TRBD1 as D (5 bases). Germline values: CDR1 SGDLS, CDR2 YYNGEE. CDR3 length: 12 residues. V shed 2 bases and J shed 5 bases, with 7 bases lying between them. CDR3: CASSVEGYGYTF. CDR3 bases: TGTGCCAGCAGCGTGGAGGGGTATGGCTACACCTTC.

The table lists this clone with a few counts. The chain uses TRBV25-1 and TRBJ1-1; D may be TRBD1 (5 bases). Trimming took off 2 bases at V and 7 bases at J, with 11 bases between the two ends. The CDR3 consists of 13 residues. Per germline, CDR1 MGHDK and CDR2 SYGVNS. CDR3 residues: CASSENGGGEAFF. The DNA of the CDR3 is TGTGCCAGCAGTGAAAATGGCGGGGGTGAAGCTTTCTTT. The full variable domain, in which reference TRBV25-1 and TRBJ1-1 provide the parts outside the CDR3, is EADIYQTPRYLVIGTGKKITLECSQTMGHDKMYWYQQDPGMELHLIHYSYGVNSTEKGDLSSESTVSRIRTEHFPLTLESARPSHTSQYLCASSENGGGEAFFGQGTRLTVV.

The rearrangement uses TRBV6-1 and TRBJ1-1; 9 nucleotides agree with TRBD1. The CDR3 loop spans 14 amino acids. The V and J ends lost 6 bases and 1 base, in that order; junction bases with no gene match: 3. Germline lookup yields CDR1 MNHNS and CDR2 SASEGT. The CDR3 is CASRWDRANTEAFF. In DNA form, the CDR3 reads TGTGCCAGCAGGTGGGACAGGGCGAACACTGAAGCTTTCTTT.

In regard to this clone: This sample includes further DNA sequences coding for the same CDR3. V and J are TRBV30 and TRBJ1-1; D uncertain. The CDR3 extends over 11 amino acids. With 0 bases removed from V and 8 bases from J, the gap between germline ends came to 7 bases. Germline CDR1 reads GTSNPN; CDR2 reads SVGIG (reference sequence). CDR3 residues: CAWSVRWEAFF. CDR3 coding DNA: TGTGCCTGGAGTGTGAGATGGGAAGCTTTCTTT.

V usage is TRBV7-3 and J usage is TRBJ1-6, with D perhaps TRBD1 (5 bases). CDR1 SGHTA and CDR2 FQGTGA come from the germline V gene. Trimming removed 5 bases at V and 10 bases at J, with 15 bases between. This CDR3 region has 14 residues. CDR3 amino acids: CASSDRGGDSPLHF. CDR3 DNA sequence: TGTGCCAGCAGCGACCGAGGCGGGGACTCACCCCTCCACTTT.

This clone appeared a few times. The gene calls are TRBV7-3 and TRBJ2-2, with TRBD1 identical over 8 bases. The germline V gene has CDR1 SGHTA and CDR2 FQGTGA. With 4 bases clipped from V and 5 bases from J, the junction kept 9 bases outside the gene matches. The CDR3 is 16 amino acids. The CDR3 bases are TGTGCCAGCAGCTCAGAATACAGGGGGGCAACCGGGGAGCTGTTTTTT. Translated: CASSSEYRGATGELFF. Filled out from reference TRBV7-3 and TRBJ2-2, the complete variable domain reads GAGVSQTPSNKVTEKGKYVELRCDPISGHTALYWYRQSLGQGPEFLIYFQGTGAADDSGLPNDRFFAVRPEGSVSTLKIQRTERGDSAVYLCASSSEYRGATGELFFGEGSRLTVL.